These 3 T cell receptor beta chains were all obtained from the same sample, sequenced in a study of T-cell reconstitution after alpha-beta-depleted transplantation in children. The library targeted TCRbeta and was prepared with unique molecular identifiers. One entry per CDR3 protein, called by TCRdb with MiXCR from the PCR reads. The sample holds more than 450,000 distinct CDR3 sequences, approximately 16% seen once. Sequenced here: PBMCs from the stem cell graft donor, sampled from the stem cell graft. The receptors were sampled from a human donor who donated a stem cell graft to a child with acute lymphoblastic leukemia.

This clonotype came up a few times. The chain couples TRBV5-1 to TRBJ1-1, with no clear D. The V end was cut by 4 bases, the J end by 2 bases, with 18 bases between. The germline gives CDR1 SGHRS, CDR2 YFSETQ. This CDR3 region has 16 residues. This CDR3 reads CASSNTLREENTEAFF. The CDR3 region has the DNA TGCGCCAGCAGCAACACCTTGCGGGAGGAAAACACTGAAGCTTTCTTT.

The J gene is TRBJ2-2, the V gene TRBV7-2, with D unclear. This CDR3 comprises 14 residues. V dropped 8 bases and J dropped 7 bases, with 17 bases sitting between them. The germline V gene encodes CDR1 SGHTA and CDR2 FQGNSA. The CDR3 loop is CASAGPSIIGELFF. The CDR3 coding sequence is TGTGCCAGCGCCGGCCCTAGTATCATCGGGGAGCTGTTTTTT.

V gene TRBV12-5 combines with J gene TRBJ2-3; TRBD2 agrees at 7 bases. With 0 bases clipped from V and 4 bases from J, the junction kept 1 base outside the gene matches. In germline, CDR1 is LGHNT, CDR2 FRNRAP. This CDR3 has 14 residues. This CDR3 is CASGLVLAADTQYF. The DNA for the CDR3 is TGTGCTAGTGGTTTGGTTCTAGCGGCAGATACGCAGTATTTT.